The subject of this entry is one T cell receptor beta chain. CDR1 and CDR2 (germline): LNHDA, SQIVND (reference sequence). The CDR3 is 15 amino acids. The junction had 3 bases not matched to a gene; V was cut back by 3 bases and J by 2 bases. This record comes from a study of blood T cell repertoires in COVID-19. Study-level background: The samples span acute and convalescent COVID-19 from the United States, Italy and Spain. In each case, the material was cDNA or gDNA derived from T cells, B-cell-depleted T cells, or PBMCs.

In the authors' workflow: Estimation of nucleated cell counts was performed using reference gene primer amplification. Repertoires were generated with immunoSEQ multiplex PCR, while TCRdb's copy carries only in-frame clones and drops some. From that table come the V and J calls and clone size; the DNA was used to work out D and trimming. The table records 250,000 to 300,000 clones, roughly 87% of them present only once. This receptor was identified in a woman younger than 45 with acute or convalescent COVID-19. This sequence joins TRBV19 and TRBJ2-1; 8 bases fit TRBD2. Sequencing used peripheral blood. The CDR3 reads CASSMPGLAYNEQFF. For the CDR3, the DNA is TGTGCCAGTAGTATGCCGGGACTAGCCTACAATGAGCAGTTCTTC.